The clone carrying this T cell receptor (beta chain) was seen once. The data originate from a study of blood T cell repertoires in COVID-19. V shed 5 bases, J shed 4 bases, and the junction held 7 bases outside the gene matches. The CDR3 has 14 residues. Germline V lookup: CDR1 SEHNR, CDR2 FQNEAQ (reference sequence). Data came from immunoSEQ multiplex PCR; TCRdb stores just in-frame clones and leaves some out. The profile shows about 190,000 clones, approximately 81% of them singletons. This TCR derives from a human donor in a cohort sampled during active COVID-19. The chain combines TRBV7-9 with TRBJ1-2, with TRBD1 matching 7 bases. Specimen: peripheral blood. The CDR3 DNA follows: TGTGCCAGCAGCGTTGACAGGGTGGTCTATGGCTACACCTTC. It encodes CASSVDRVVYGYTF.